This T cell receptor beta chain was identified in a study of regulatory T cells in long-lasting Graves disease. The TCR beta library used iRepertoire HTBI primers with Arm-PCR amplification of CDR3. TCRdb re-called the multiplex PCR reads through MiXCR, storing one row per CDR3 protein. The table has about 290,000 distinct CDR3 sequences, around 20% seen once; the top ten hold roughly three fifths. Noted time point: persistent/refractory GD, antithyroid drugs over 5 years with positive TRAb. Construction of the TCR library relied on RNA isolated from PBMCs. This sequence was found in a female donor with Graves disease. The source was peripheral blood mononuclear cells (PBMCs), collected when the disease was refractory, from a patient treated with antithyroid drugs.

CDR3 loop: CASSVAAGPSEQYF. The CDR3 nucleotides read TGTGCCAGCAGCGTAGCAGCGGGACCTAGCGAGCAGTACTTC. The chain is built from TRBV9 and TRBJ2-7; 7 nucleotides align to TRBD2. The CDR3 spans 14 residues. The V gene end was trimmed by 0 bases and the J gene end by 6 bases; junction bases not matched to a gene: 6. Looked up from germline, CDR1 is SGDLS and CDR2 is YYNGEE.